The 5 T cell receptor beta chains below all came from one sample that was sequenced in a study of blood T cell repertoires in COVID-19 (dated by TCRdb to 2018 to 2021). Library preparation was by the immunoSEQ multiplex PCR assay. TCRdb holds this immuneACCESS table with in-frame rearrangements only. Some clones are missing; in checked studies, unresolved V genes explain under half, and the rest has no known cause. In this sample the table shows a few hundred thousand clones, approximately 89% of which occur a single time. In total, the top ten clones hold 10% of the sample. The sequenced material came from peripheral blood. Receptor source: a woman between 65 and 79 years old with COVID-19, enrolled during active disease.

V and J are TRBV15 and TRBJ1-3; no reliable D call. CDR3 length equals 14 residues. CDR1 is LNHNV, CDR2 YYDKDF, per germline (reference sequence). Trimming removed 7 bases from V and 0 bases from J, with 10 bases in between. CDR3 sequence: CATTPGFSGNTIYF. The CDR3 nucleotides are TGTGCCACCACGCCGGGTTTCTCTGGAAACACCATATATTTT. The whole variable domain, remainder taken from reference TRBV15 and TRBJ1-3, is DAMVIQNPRYQVTQFGKPVTLSCSQTLNHNVMYWYQQKSSQAPKLLFHYYDKDFNNEADTPDNFQSRRPNTSFCFLDIRSPGLGDTAMYLCATTPGFSGNTIYFGEGSWLTVV.

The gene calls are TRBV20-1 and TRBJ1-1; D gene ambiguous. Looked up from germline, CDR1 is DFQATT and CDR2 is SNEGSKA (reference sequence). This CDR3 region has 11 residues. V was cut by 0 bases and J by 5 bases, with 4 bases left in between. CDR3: CSARDQTEAFF. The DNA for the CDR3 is TGCAGTGCTAGAGATCAGACTGAAGCTTTCTTT.

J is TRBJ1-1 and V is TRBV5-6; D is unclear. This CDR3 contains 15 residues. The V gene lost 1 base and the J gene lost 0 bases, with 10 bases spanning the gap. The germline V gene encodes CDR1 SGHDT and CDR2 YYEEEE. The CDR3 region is CASSLTLTLNTEAFF. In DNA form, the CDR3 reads TGTGCCAGCAGCTTGACCTTGACACTGAACACTGAAGCTTTCTTT.

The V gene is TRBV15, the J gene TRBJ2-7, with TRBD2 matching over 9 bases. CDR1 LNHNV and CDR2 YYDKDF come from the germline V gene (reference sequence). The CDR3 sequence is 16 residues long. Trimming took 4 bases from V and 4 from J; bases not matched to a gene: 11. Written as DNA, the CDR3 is TGTGCCACCAGCACTTACACCGGGACTAGCAGATACGAGCAGTACTTC. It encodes CATSTYTGTSRYEQYF. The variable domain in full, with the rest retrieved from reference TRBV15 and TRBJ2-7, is DAMVIQNPRYQVTQFGKPVTLSCSQTLNHNVMYWYQQKSSQAPKLLFHYYDKDFNNEADTPDNFQSRRPNTSFCFLDIRSPGLGDTAMYLCATSTYTGTSRYEQYFGPGTRLTVT.

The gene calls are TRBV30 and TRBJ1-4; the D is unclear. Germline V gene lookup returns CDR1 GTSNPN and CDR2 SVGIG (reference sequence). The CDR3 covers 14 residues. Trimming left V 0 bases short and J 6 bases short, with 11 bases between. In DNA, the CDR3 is TGTGCCTGGAGTGTACGGACTAAGGATGAAAAACTGTTTTTT. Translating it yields CAWSVRTKDEKLFF. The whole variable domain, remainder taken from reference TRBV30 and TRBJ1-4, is SQTIHQWPATLVQPVGSPLSLECTVEGTSNPNLYWYRQAAGRGLQLLFYSVGIGQISSEVPQNLSASRPQDRQFILSSKKLLLSDSGFYLCAWSVRTKDEKLFFGSGTQLSVL.